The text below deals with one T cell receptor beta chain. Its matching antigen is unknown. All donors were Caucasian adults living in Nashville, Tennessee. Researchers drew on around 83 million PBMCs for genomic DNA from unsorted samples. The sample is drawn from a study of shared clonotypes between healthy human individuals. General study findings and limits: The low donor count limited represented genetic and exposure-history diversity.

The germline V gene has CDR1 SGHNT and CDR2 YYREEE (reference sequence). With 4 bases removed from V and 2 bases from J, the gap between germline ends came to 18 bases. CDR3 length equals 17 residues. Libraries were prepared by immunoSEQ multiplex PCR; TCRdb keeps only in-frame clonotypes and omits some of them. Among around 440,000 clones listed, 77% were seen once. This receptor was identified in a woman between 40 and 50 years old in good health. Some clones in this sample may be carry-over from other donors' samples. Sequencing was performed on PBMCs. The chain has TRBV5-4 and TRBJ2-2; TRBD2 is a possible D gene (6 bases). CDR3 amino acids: CASSPRRGPLNTGELFF. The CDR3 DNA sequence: TGTGCCAGCAGCCCCCGGAGGGGCCCATTAAACACCGGGGAGCTGTTTTTT. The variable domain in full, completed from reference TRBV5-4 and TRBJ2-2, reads ETGVTQSPTHLIKTRGQQVTLRCSSQSGHNTVSWYQQALGQGPQFIFQYYREEENGRGNFPPRFSGLQFPNYSSELNVNALELDDSALYLCASSPRRGPLNTGELFFGEGSRLTVL.